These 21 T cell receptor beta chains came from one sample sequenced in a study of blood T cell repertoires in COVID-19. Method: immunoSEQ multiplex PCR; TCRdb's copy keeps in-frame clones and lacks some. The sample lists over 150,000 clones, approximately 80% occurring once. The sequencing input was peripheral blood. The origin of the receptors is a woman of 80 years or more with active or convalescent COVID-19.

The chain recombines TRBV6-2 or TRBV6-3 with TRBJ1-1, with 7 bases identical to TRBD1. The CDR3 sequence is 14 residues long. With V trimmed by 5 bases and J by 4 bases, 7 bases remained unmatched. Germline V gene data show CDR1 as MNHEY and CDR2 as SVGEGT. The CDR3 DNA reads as TGTGCCAGCAGTGACCGCAGGGGGGTCACTGAAGCTTTCTTT. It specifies CASSDRRGVTEAFF.

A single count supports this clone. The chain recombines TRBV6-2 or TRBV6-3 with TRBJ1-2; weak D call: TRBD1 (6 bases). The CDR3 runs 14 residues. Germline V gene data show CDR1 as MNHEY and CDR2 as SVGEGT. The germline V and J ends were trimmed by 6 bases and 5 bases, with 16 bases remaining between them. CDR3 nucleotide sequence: TGTGCCAGCAGCCTCGACAGGATCTCTTATGGCTACACCTTC. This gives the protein CASSLDRISYGYTF.

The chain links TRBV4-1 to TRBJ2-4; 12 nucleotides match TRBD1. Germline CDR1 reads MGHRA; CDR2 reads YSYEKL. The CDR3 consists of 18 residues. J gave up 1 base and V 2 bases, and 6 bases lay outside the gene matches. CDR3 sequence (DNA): TGCGCCAGCAGCCAACCGGGACAGGGGGCGGGGGCCAAAAACATTCAGTACTTC. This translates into CASSQPGQGAGAKNIQYF.

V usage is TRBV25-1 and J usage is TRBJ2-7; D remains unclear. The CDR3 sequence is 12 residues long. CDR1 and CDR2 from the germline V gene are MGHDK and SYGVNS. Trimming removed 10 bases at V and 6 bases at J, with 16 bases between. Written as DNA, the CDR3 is TGTGCCACCTCCGGTGGTGGGCGCGAGCAGTACTTC. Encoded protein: CATSGGGREQYF.

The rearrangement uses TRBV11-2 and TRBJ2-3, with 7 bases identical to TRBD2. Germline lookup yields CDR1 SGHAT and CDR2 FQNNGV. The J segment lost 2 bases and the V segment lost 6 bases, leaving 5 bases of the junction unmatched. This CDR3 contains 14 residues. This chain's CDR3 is CASRLGLHTDTQYF. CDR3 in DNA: TGTGCCAGCAGACTGGGACTACACACAGATACGCAGTATTTT.

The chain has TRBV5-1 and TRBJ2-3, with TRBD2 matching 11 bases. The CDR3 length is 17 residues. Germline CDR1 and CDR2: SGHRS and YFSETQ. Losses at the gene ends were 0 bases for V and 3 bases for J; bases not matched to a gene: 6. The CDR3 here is CASSLAVAGGRTDTQYF. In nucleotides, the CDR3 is TGCGCCAGCAGCTTGGCTGTAGCGGGGGGGCGGACAGATACGCAGTATTTT.

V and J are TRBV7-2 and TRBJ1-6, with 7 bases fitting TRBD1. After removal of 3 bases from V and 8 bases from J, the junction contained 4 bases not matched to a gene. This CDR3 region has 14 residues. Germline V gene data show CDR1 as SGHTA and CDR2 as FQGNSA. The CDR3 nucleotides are TGTGCCAGCAGCTTGTTCAGGGGGGATTCACCCCTCCACTTT. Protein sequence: CASSLFRGDSPLHF. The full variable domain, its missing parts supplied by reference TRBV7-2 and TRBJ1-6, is GAGVSQSPSNKVTEKGKDVELRCDPISGHTALYWYRQSLGQGLEFLIYFQGNSAPDKSGLPSDRFSAERTGGSVSTLTIQRTQQEDSAVYLCASSLFRGDSPLHFGNGTRLTVT.

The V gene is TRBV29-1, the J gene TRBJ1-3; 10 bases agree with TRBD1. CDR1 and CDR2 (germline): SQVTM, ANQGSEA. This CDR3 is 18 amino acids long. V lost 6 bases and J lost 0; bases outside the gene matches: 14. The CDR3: CSVNPRDRGPYSGNTIYF. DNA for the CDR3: TGCAGCGTGAATCCCCGGGACAGGGGACCTTACTCTGGAAACACCATATATTTT. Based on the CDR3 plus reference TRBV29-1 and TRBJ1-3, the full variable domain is SAVISQKPSRDICQRGTSLTIQCQVDSQVTMMFWYRQQPGQSLTLIATANQGSEATYESGFVIDKFPISRPNLTFSTLTVSNMSPEDSSIYLCSVNPRDRGPYSGNTIYFGEGSWLTVV.

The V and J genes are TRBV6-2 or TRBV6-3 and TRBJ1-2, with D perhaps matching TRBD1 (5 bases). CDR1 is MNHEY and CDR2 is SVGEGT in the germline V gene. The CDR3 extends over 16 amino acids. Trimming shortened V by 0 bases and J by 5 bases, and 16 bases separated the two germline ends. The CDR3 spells CASSYSLQRTTYGYTF. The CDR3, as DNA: TGTGCCAGCAGTTACTCCCTCCAACGGACAACTTATGGCTACACCTTC.

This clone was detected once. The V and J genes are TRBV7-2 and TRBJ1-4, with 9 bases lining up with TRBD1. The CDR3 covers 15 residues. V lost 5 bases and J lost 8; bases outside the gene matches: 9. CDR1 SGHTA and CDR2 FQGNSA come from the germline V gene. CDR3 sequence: CASSPGQGGYEKLFF. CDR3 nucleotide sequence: TGTGCCAGCAGCCCGGGACAGGGAGGATACGAAAAACTGTTTTTT.

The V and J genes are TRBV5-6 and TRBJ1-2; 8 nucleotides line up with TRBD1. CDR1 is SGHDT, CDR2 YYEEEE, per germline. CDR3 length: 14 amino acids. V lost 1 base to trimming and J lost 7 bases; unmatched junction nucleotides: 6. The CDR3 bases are TGTGCCAGCAGCTTGCAGGGGGCGAGCGCTGGCTACACCTTC. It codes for CASSLQGASAGYTF.

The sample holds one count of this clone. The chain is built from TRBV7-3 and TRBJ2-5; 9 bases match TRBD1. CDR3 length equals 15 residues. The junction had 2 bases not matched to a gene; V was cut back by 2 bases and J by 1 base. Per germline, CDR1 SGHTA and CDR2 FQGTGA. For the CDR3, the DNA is TGTGCCAGCAGCTTAGTACAGGGGGCCCAAGAGACCCAGTACTTC. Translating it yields CASSLVQGAQETQYF.

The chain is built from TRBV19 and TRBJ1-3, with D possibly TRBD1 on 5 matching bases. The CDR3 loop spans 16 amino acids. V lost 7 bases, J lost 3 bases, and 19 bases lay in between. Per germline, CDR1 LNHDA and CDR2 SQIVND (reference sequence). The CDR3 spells CASTPGQGLVGNTIYF. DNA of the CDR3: TGTGCCAGTACCCCAGGGCAGGGTCTGGTTGGAAACACCATATATTTT.

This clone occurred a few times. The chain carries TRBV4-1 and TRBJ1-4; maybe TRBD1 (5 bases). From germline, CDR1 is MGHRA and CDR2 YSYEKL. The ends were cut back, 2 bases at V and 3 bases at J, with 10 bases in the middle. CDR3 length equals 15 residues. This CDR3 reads CASSQPGGANEKLFF. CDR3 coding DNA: TGCGCCAGCAGCCAACCGGGAGGGGCTAATGAAAAACTGTTTTTT.

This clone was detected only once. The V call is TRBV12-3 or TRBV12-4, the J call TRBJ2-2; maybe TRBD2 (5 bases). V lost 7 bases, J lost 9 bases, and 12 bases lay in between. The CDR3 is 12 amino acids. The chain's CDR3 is CASTLRERELFF. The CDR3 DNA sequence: TGTGCCAGCACCCTAAGGGAGCGGGAGCTGTTTTTT.

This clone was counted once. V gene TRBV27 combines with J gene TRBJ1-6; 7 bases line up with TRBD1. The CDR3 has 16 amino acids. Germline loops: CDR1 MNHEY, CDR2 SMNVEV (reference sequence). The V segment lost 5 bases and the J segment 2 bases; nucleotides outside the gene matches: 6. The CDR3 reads CASSPRQGTYNSPLHF. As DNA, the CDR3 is TGTGCCAGCAGTCCCCGACAGGGTACCTATAATTCACCCCTCCACTTT.

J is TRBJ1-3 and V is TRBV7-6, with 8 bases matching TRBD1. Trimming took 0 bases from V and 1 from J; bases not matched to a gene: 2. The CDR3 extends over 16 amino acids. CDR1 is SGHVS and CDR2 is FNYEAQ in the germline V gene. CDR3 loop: CASSLAQGVSGNTIYF. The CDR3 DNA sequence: TGTGCCAGCAGCTTAGCACAGGGGGTGTCTGGAAACACCATATATTTT.

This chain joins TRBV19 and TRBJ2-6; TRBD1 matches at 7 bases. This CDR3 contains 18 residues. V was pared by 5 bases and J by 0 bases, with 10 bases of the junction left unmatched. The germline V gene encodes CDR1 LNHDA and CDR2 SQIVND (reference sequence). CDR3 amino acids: CASSSPGTAISGANVLTF. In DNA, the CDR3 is TGTGCCAGTAGTTCGCCCGGGACAGCGATCTCTGGGGCCAACGTCCTGACTTTC. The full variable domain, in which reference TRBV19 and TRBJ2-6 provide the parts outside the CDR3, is DGGITQSPKYLFRKEGQNVTLSCEQNLNHDAMYWYRQDPGQGLRLIYYSQIVNDFQKGDIAEGYSVSREKKESFPLTVTSAQKNPTAFYLCASSSPGTAISGANVLTFGAGSRLTVL.

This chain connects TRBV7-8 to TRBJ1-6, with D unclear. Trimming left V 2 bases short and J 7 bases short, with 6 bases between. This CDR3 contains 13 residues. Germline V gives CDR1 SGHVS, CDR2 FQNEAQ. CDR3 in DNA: TGTGCCAGCAGCTTACTAGAGAATTCACCCCTCCACTTT. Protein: CASSLLENSPLHF.

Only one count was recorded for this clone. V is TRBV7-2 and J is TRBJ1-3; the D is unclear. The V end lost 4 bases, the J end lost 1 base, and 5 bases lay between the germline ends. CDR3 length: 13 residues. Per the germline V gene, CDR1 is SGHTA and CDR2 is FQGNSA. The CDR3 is CASSSVSGNTIYF. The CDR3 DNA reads TGTGCCAGCAGCTCCGTTTCTGGAAACACCATATATTTT.

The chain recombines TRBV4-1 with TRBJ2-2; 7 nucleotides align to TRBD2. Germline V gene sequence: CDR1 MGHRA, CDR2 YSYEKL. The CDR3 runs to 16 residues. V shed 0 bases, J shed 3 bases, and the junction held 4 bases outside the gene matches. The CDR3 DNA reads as TGCGCCAGCAGCCAAGAGGGAGGGCCCCACACCGGGGAGCTGTTTTTT. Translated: CASSQEGGPHTGELFF.